The 23 T cell receptor beta chains listed next were all sequenced from one sample in a study of blood T cell repertoires in COVID-19. The method was immunoSEQ multiplex PCR; TCRdb's version includes in-frame clones alone and lacks a portion of them. The sample carries a few hundred thousand clones, around 80% recorded once. The sequenced sample consisted of peripheral blood. Receptors were obtained from a middle-aged woman who had recovered from COVID-19.

The chain is built from TRBV7-9 and TRBJ1-5, with D possibly TRBD1 on 5 matching bases. Trimming removed 5 bases from V and 0 bases from J, with 8 bases in between. There are 14 residues in the CDR3. The germline gives CDR1 SEHNR, CDR2 FQNEAQ (reference sequence). CDR3 sequence: CASSLDSSNQPQHF. In DNA form, the CDR3 reads TGTGCCAGCAGCCTCGACAGTAGCAATCAGCCCCAGCATTTT.

This clone was seen more than once but under ten times. The chain combines TRBV9 with TRBJ1-6; 7 bases align to TRBD1. The CDR3 length is 16 residues. The V and J ends lost 0 bases and 8 bases, in that order; junction bases with no gene match: 8. Looked up from germline, CDR1 is SGDLS and CDR2 is YYNGEE. The CDR3 sequence: CASSVGGARGDSPLHF. CDR3 DNA: TGTGCCAGCAGCGTAGGGGGAGCCAGGGGGGATTCACCCCTCCACTTT. Full variable domain (rest looked up from reference TRBV9 and TRBJ1-6): DSGVTQTPKHLITATGQRVTLRCSPRSGDLSVYWYQQSLDQGLQFLIQYYNGEERAKGNILERFSAQQFPDLHSELNLSSLELGDSALYFCASSVGGARGDSPLHFGNGTRLTVT.

J is TRBJ1-4 and V is TRBV5-4; 9 nucleotides match TRBD1. The CDR3 length is 15 residues. From germline, CDR1 is SGHNT and CDR2 YYREEE (reference sequence). J lost 4 bases, V lost 3 bases, and 4 bases had no gene match. Here the CDR3 DNA reads TGTGCCAGCAGCTCTCCGGGACAGGGTAATGAAAAACTGTTTTTT. It specifies CASSSPGQGNEKLFF. The full variable domain, with the rest looked up from reference TRBV5-4 and TRBJ1-4, is ETGVTQSPTHLIKTRGQQVTLRCSSQSGHNTVSWYQQALGQGPQFIFQYYREEENGRGNFPPRFSGLQFPNYSSELNVNALELDDSALYLCASSSPGQGNEKLFFGSGTQLSVL.

The chain carries TRBV12-3 or TRBV12-4 and TRBJ2-7; D gene ambiguous. V was cut by 5 bases and J by 2 bases, with 7 bases left in between. The CDR3 runs 12 residues. The CDR3 coding sequence is TGTGCCAGCAGTGCTAAGCCCTACGAGCAGTACTTC. Protein: CASSAKPYEQYF.

This chain links TRBV28 with TRBJ2-5; TRBD1 matches at 8 bases. With V trimmed by 5 bases and J by 7 bases, 12 bases remained unmatched. Germline V gives CDR1 MDHEN, CDR2 SYDVKM. The CDR3 has 15 amino acids. The CDR3 nucleotides read TGTGCCAGCAGTCCGGGAGACAGGGGATCCGCGACCCAGTACTTC. Its translation: CASSPGDRGSATQYF.

The genes are TRBV5-6 and TRBJ2-7; TRBD1 is a possible D gene (6 bases). V was shortened by 5 bases and J by 5 bases, with 11 bases between the two germline ends. Per germline, CDR1 SGHDT and CDR2 YYEEEE. This CDR3 region has 12 residues. Written as DNA, the CDR3 is TGTGCCAGCAGGACCACAGGGAACGAGCAGTACTTC. Translated: CASRTTGNEQYF. Complete variable domain (other parts from reference TRBV5-6 and TRBJ2-7): DAGVTQSPTHLIKTRGQQVTLRCSPKSGHDTVSWYQQALGQGPQFIFQYYEEEERQRGNFPDRFSGHQFPNYSSELNVNALLLGDSALYLCASRTTGNEQYFGPGTRLTVT.

The chain couples TRBV6-2 or TRBV6-3 to TRBJ1-1, with 7 bases aligning to TRBD1. The CDR3 runs 13 residues. J lost 7 bases, V lost 6 bases, and 8 bases had no gene match. Germline-derived CDR1 and CDR2 are MNHEY and SVGEGT. Here the CDR3 DNA reads TGTGCCAGCAGCATTACAGGGGTGGTTGAAGCTTTCTTT. It codes for CASSITGVVEAFF.

Notes on this clone: Additional DNA sequences in this sample encode the identical CDR3. The V and J genes are TRBV19 and TRBJ1-4; 10 positions match TRBD1. The length of the CDR3 is 14 residues. The V and J ends lost 6 bases and 7 bases, in that order; junction bases with no gene match: 5. Per the germline V gene, CDR1 is LNHDA and CDR2 is SQIVND (reference sequence). The CDR3 spells CASSTTGGGEKLFF. CDR3 nucleotide sequence: TGTGCCAGTAGCACGACAGGGGGCGGTGAAAAACTGTTTTTT. The whole variable domain, remainder taken from reference TRBV19 and TRBJ1-4, is DGGITQSPKYLFRKEGQNVTLSCEQNLNHDAMYWYRQDPGQGLRLIYYSQIVNDFQKGDIAEGYSVSREKKESFPLTVTSAQKNPTAFYLCASSTTGGGEKLFFGSGTQLSVL.

The rearrangement uses TRBV18 and TRBJ1-2; TRBD1 agrees at 11 bases. This CDR3 comprises 16 residues. The V gene end was trimmed by 2 bases and the J gene end by 6 bases; junction bases not matched to a gene: 8. Germline V gene lookup returns CDR1 KGHSH and CDR2 LQKENI. CDR3 DNA: TGTGCCAGCTCACCAACGTGGGGACAGGGGGTGGATGGCTACACCTTC. It translates to CASSPTWGQGVDGYTF.

The chain recombines TRBV3-1 (or the pseudogene TRBV3-2) with TRBJ1-4; TRBD1 aligns across 11 bases. CDR3 length: 18 residues. V lost 3 bases, J lost 2 bases, and 8 bases stayed unmatched. The germline V gene has CDR1 LGHDT and CDR2 YNNKEL (reference sequence). The chain's CDR3 is CASSHHGTGGNTNEKLFF. CDR3 in DNA: TGTGCCAGCAGCCATCATGGGACAGGGGGAAATACTAATGAAAAACTGTTTTTT.

In nucleotides, the CDR3 is TGTGCCAGCAGTGAAGCTATCGGTCGGGGTACCACCGGGGAGCTGTTTTTT. This encodes CASSEAIGRGTTGELFF. This chain connects TRBV6-1 to TRBJ2-2; tentatively, D is TRBD2 (5 bases). Germline loops: CDR1 MNHNS, CDR2 SASEGT. CDR3 size: 17 residues. Trimming pared 0 bases from V and 4 bases from J, leaving 15 bases between.

The chain carries TRBV10-3 and TRBJ1-4, with a weak D call TRBD1 (6 bases). From germline, CDR1 is ENHRY and CDR2 SYGVKD. The ends were cut back, 6 bases at V and 5 bases at J, with 13 bases in the middle. CDR3 length: 14 residues. This CDR3 is CAISQGRENEKLFF. The CDR3 DNA is TGTGCCATCAGCCAGGGGAGGGAGAATGAAAAACTGTTTTTT.

CDR3 sequence reads: CASQRAGGYTF. CDR3 bases: TGTGCCAGTCAGAGGGCTGGCGGCTACACCTTC. The chain is built from TRBV19 and TRBJ1-2, with no clear D. Trimming removed 8 bases from V and 8 bases from J, with 12 bases in between. The length of the CDR3 is 11 residues. CDR1 and CDR2 (germline): LNHDA, SQIVND (reference sequence).

This clone was seen a handful of times. The chain carries TRBV5-8 and TRBJ1-5, with a tentative D call TRBD1 (5 bases). CDR3 length: 17 residues. Per the germline V gene, CDR1 is SGHTS and CDR2 is YDEGEE. V was trimmed by 3 bases and J by 2 bases, leaving 18 bases between them. The CDR3 DNA reads TGTGCCAGCAGCTCCTCGTCGGGGGTCCATGGCAATCAGCCCCAGCATTTT. This sequence encodes CASSSSSGVHGNQPQHF.

Comment on this clone: The junction shows a germline mismatch at one end, possibly a read error. The chain is built from TRBV19 and TRBJ2-5; 11 bases map to TRBD1. This CDR3 has 14 amino acids. Germline CDR1 LNHDA, CDR2 SQIVND (reference sequence). The CDR3 loop reads CASSPTPDRGPEDF. Written as DNA, the CDR3 is TGTGCCAGTAGTCCAACACCGGACAGGGGGCCCGAGGACTTC.

The V call is TRBV6-6, the J call TRBJ1-1; D might be TRBD1 (6 bases). The CDR3 spans 15 residues. Trimming took 7 bases from V and 0 from J, leaving 15 bases between them. Germline V gene data show CDR1 as MNHNY and CDR2 as SVGAGI (reference sequence). The CDR3 DNA follows: TGTGCCAGCACCCGATTGGACAGCATGAACACTGAAGCTTTCTTT. It codes for CASTRLDSMNTEAFF.

Concerning this clone: The junction departs from the called germline gene at one end, perhaps through a read error. The chain uses TRBV6-1 and TRBJ1-1; D possibly corresponds to TRBD1 (5 bases). Germline CDR1 MNHNS, CDR2 SASEGT. This CDR3 region has 13 residues. The CDR3 protein is CASSEGAGTEAFF. In nucleotides, the CDR3 is TGTGCCAGCAGCGAAGGGGCTGGCACTGAAGCTTTCTTT.

This clone occurred a few times. The chain carries TRBV6-5 and TRBJ1-2; D remains unclear. Germline values: CDR1 MNHEY, CDR2 SVGAGI. This CDR3 has 14 amino acids. Trimming removed 0 bases from V and 5 bases from J, with 10 bases in between. The CDR3 protein is CASSYSQGRYGYTF. The CDR3 DNA is TGTGCCAGCAGTTACTCCCAAGGGAGATATGGCTACACCTTC.

The chain employs TRBV30 and TRBJ1-3, with 7 bases lining up with TRBD1. Per the germline V gene, CDR1 is GTSNPN and CDR2 is SVGIG (reference sequence). V was pared by 1 base and J by 5 bases, with 8 bases of the junction left unmatched. This CDR3 is 15 amino acids long. The CDR3 bases are TGTGCCTGGAGTGCAAGAGGGACAGTTAGAAACACCATATATTTT. This sequence encodes CAWSARGTVRNTIYF.

The CDR3 bases are TGTGCCAGCAGCCAGACAGGGAGTATAAGGGATACGCAGTATTTT. Translating gives CASSQTGSIRDTQYF. The rearrangement joins TRBV7-9 to TRBJ2-3; the match to TRBD1 covers 7 bases. The V gene's germline CDR1 is SEHNR and CDR2 FQNEAQ (reference sequence). The CDR3 consists of 15 residues. The V segment lost 5 bases and the J segment 6 bases; nucleotides outside the gene matches: 11.

The chain recombines TRBV5-6 with TRBJ1-6; D may be TRBD1 (5 bases). Trimming pared 4 bases from V and 14 bases from J, leaving 22 bases between. This CDR3 has 15 residues. The germline gives CDR1 SGHDT, CDR2 YYEEEE. The DNA of the CDR3 is TGTGCCAGCAGCCGGGGCCGGGGGGATCTAACATCCCTCCACTTT. As protein: CASSRGRGDLTSLHF.

V usage is TRBV3-1 (or the pseudogene TRBV3-2) and J usage is TRBJ2-7; possibly TRBD1 for D (6 bases). The CDR3 totals 15 residues. The germline CDR1 and CDR2 sequences are LGHDT and YNNKEL (reference sequence). The V gene lost 4 bases and the J gene lost 4 bases, with 17 bases spanning the gap. CDR3 residues: CASSRYKDSPYEQYF. The CDR3 bases are TGTGCCAGCAGCCGCTACAAGGACAGTCCGTACGAGCAGTACTTC.

The CDR3, as DNA: TGTGCCAGCAGCTTAGGGTACAGTTCCTCCTACGAGCAGTACTTC. Translation: CASSLGYSSSYEQYF. The rearrangement links TRBV7-2 to TRBJ2-7; D uncertain. This CDR3 has 15 amino acids. The V end was cut by 1 base, the J end by 0 bases, with 10 bases between. The V gene's germline CDR1 is SGHTA and CDR2 FQGNSA. Complete variable domain (other parts from reference TRBV7-2 and TRBJ2-7): GAGVSQSPSNKVTEKGKDVELRCDPISGHTALYWYRQSLGQGLEFLIYFQGNSAPDKSGLPSDRFSAERTGGSVSTLTIQRTQQEDSAVYLCASSLGYSSSYEQYFGPGTRLTVT.